The source of this TCR beta chain is a study of CD8 T cells in ankylosing spondylitis. Findings and caveats of the study: One TCR beta motif, made up of under ten highly homologous variants, appeared characteristic of ankylosing spondylitis blood. Disease-associated clones were reportedly significantly overrepresented in matched ankylosing spondylitis synovial fluid.

Germline CDR1 and CDR2: MNHEY and SVGEGT. V was pared by 7 bases and J by 1 base, with 10 bases between. The CDR3 extends over 14 amino acids. Molecular-barcoded quantitative 5'-RACE produced these TCR beta libraries. Via MiXCR, TCRdb re-called the 5' RACE reads, giving one row per CDR3 protein. The sample has over 600,000 distinct CDR3 sequences; under 20% are singletons. The sample holds a few counts of this clonotype. Its specificity is not known. Sequencing was done on a sample of blood, either unsorted or a sorted T cell fraction (not recorded which). The V gene is TRBV6-2 or TRBV6-3, the J gene TRBJ2-2, with D unclear. The TCR was taken from a male donor with ankylosing spondylitis. The CDR3 loop reads CASTHLMNTGELFF. CDR3 sequence (DNA): TGTGCCAGCACACACTTAATGAACACCGGGGAGCTGTTTTTT.